The 9 T cell receptor beta chains below all came from one sample that was sequenced in a study of monozygotic twins with inflammatory bowel disease. TCRdb re-called the 5' RACE reads, yielding one record per CDR3 amino acid sequence without DNA. This repertoire includes a few hundred thousand distinct CDR3 sequences. Sequencing input: blood. These receptors all come from a human donor with ulcerative colitis or Crohn's disease, or a healthy co-twin of an affected twin (not recorded which).

The genes are TRBV7-6 and TRBJ2-1; checking the TCRdb D call of TRBD1 is not possible without DNA. The germline gives CDR1 SGHVS, CDR2 FNYEAQ. The CDR3 has 16 amino acids. CDR3 loop: CASTSQGADSYNEQFF.

This CDR3 is CASSPVSDYGYTF. This sequence joins TRBV11-2 and TRBJ1-2. The CDR3 runs 13 residues. Germline CDR1 and CDR2: SGHAT and FQNNGV.

The V call is TRBV19, the J call TRBJ1-2; TCRdb selects TRBD1, and the lack of DNA leaves this call unchecked. The CDR3 is made up of 13 amino acids. Germline V gene sequence: CDR1 LNHDA, CDR2 SQIVND (reference sequence). CDR3 residues: CASTGGLGGGYTF. The whole variable domain, filled in from reference TRBV19 and TRBJ1-2, reads DGGITQSPKYLFRKEGQNVTLSCEQNLNHDAMYWYRQDPGQGLRLIYYSQIVNDFQKGDIAEGYSVSREKKESFPLTVTSAQKNPTAFYLCASTGGLGGGYTFGSGTRLTVV.

V and J are TRBV6-2 or TRBV6-3 and TRBJ2-1; the TCRdb call, TRBD2, lacks DNA for checking. Germline V gene lookup returns CDR1 MNHEY and CDR2 SVGEGT. This CDR3 spans 16 amino acids. CDR3 loop: CASSYSTVGLSNEQFF.

This rearrangement joins TRBV19 to TRBJ1-5. Germline values: CDR1 LNHDA, CDR2 SQIVND (reference sequence). The CDR3 length is 14 residues. CDR3 residues: CASSMRQGHQPQHF.

The J gene is TRBJ2-3, the V gene TRBV7-9. From germline, CDR1 is SEHNR and CDR2 FQNEAQ (reference sequence). The CDR3 sequence is 13 residues long. CDR3 residues: CASSLGYADTQYF.

V gene TRBV5-6 combines with J gene TRBJ2-4; TCRdb reports TRBD1, a call that lacks DNA to check it against. The CDR3 sequence is 21 residues long. CDR1 and CDR2 from the germline V gene are SGHDT and YYEEEE. CDR3 loop: CASSRGTRFGGPGGVKNIQYF. Complete variable domain (other parts from reference TRBV5-6 and TRBJ2-4): DAGVTQSPTHLIKTRGQQVTLRCSPKSGHDTVSWYQQALGQGPQFIFQYYEEEERQRGNFPDRFSGHQFPNYSSELNVNALLLGDSALYLCASSRGTRFGGPGGVKNIQYFGAGTRLSVL.

This sequence joins TRBV6-2 or TRBV6-3 and TRBJ2-1; no DNA is available, so the TRBD2 call from TCRdb remains unchecked. The CDR3 covers 17 residues. In germline, CDR1 is MNHEY, CDR2 SVGEGT. The CDR3 sequence: CASSYSLAGGPQNEQFF.

This chain connects TRBV29-1 to TRBJ2-1; TCRdb indicates TRBD2, and absent DNA this call remains unverified. CDR3 length equals 15 residues. CDR1 SQVTM and CDR2 ANQGSEA come from the germline V gene. This chain's CDR3 is CSAEGGGAFDYEQFF.